The clone carrying this T cell receptor beta chain was counted at least ten times. Its specificity is unknown. This specimen belongs to a study of T cells after yellow fever vaccination. Study outcomes and limitations: Compared with primary, the secondary response was weaker and peaked at day 5, not 15. Clonotypes shared by both compartments, CD4 and CD8, made up a small share. Post-booster repertoires contained most primary-vaccination clones again (roughly 96% CD4, about 90% CD8).

They built TCR cDNA with 5'RACE template switching, a step that put in a universal primer site and UMIs. TCRdb re-called the 5' RACE reads through MiXCR, storing one row per CDR3 protein. The profile covers under 150,000 distinct CDR3 sequences, with 7.7% appearing a single time and under 0.85% taken by the ten largest. Germline V lookup: CDR1 ENHRY, CDR2 SYGVKD. Germline trimming cut 9 bases from V and 5 bases from J; bases unmatched to any gene: 9. The CDR3 runs to 13 residues. V gene TRBV10-3 combines with J gene TRBJ2-7; 8 bases agree with TRBD1. Sequences were derived from CD4+ T cells sorted from PBMCs, sampled 5 days after the yellow fever booster vaccination. The TCR was taken from a man aged 25-40 years who received the YFV17D yellow fever vaccine. The CDR3 is CAIGMGQANEQYF. In nucleotides, the CDR3 is TGTGCCATAGGGATGGGACAGGCAAACGAGCAGTACTTC.